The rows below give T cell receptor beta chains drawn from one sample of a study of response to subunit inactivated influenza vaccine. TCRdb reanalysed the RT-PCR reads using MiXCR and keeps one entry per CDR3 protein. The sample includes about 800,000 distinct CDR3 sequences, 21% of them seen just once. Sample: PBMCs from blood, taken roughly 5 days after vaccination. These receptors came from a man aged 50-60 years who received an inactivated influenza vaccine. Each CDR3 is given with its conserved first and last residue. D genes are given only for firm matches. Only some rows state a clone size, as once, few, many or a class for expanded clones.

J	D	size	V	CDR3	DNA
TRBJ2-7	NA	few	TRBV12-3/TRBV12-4	CAAPLESSYEQYF	TGTGCCGCCCCATTGGAAAGCTCCTACGAGCAGTACTTC
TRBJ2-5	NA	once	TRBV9	CASSVDTQETQYF	TGTGCCAGCAGCGTTGATACCCAAGAGACCCAGTACTTC
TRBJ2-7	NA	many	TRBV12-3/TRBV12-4	CASSRAYEQYF	TGTGCCAGCAGTCGGGCCTACGAGCAGTACTTC
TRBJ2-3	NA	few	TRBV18	CASSPRPAGAPSTDTQYF	TGTGCCAGCTCACCACGGCCGGCAGGGGCCCCCTCCACAGATACGCAGTATTTT
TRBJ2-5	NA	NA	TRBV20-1	CSATNREETQYF	TGCAGTGCTACCAACAGGGAAGAGACCCAGTACTTC
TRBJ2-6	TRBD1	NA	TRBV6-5	CASSYITGAGSGANVLTF	TGTGCCAGCAGTTACATAACAGGGGCAGGGTCTGGGGCCAACGTCCTGACTTTC
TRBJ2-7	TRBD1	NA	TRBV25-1	CASSEWGTGDEQYF	TGTGCCAGCAGTGAGTGGGGGACAGGTGACGAGCAGTACTTC
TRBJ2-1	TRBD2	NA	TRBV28	CASSLFPSGRAKNEQFF	TGTGCCAGCAGTTTATTTCCTAGCGGGAGGGCCAAGAATGAGCAGTTCTTC
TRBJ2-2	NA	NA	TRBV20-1	CSARLEGRTPGELFF	TGCAGTGCTAGGCTTGAGGGACGAACCCCCGGGGAGCTGTTTTTT
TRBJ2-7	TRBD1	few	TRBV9	CASSGGTGGDYEQYF	TGTGCCAGCAGCGGTGGAACAGGGGGAGATTACGAGCAGTACTTC
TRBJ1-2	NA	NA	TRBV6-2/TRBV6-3	CASRSPANNYGYTF	TGTGCCAGCAGGAGTCCAGCTAATAACTATGGCTACACCTTC
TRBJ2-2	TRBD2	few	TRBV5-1	CASSLTGLAGSANTGELFF	TGCGCCAGCAGCTTGACCGGACTAGCGGGTAGCGCGAACACCGGGGAGCTGTTTTTT
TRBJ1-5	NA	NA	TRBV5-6	CASSKDLWSNQPQHF	TGTGCCAGCAGCAAGGACCTTTGGTCCAATCAGCCCCAGCATTTT
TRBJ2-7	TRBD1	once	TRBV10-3	CATLRTGGIYEQYF	TGTGCCACGCTTCGGACAGGGGGGATCTACGAGCAGTACTTC
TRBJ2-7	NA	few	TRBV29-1	CSVEARGEQYF	TGCAGCGTTGAAGCGAGGGGCGAGCAGTACTTC
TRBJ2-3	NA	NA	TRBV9	CASNLTSASTDTQYF	TGTGCCAGCAACTTAACGAGTGCTAGCACAGATACGCAGTATTTT
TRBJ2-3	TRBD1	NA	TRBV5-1	CASSAQQGPRGDTQYF	TGCGCCAGCAGCGCACAACAGGGGCCGCGTGGAGATACGCAGTATTTT
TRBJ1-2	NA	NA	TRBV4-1	CASSRNPMGIATYGYTF	TGCGCCAGCAGCCGGAACCCCATGGGGATTGCGACCTATGGCTACACCTTC
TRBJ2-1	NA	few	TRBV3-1	CASSRDPRTDNEQFF	TGTGCCAGCAGCCGGGACCCCCGGACTGACAATGAGCAGTTCTTC
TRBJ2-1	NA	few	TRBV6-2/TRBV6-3	CASAADPLYNEQFF	TGTGCCAGCGCCGCCGATCCGTTGTACAATGAGCAGTTCTTC
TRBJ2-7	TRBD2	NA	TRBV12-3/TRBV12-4	CASSPFGALAGVSLDEQYF	TGTGCCAGCAGTCCCTTCGGGGCCCTAGCGGGAGTATCCCTCGACGAGCAGTACTTC
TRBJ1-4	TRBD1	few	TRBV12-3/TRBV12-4	CASSPGQGKAANEKLFF	TGTGCCAGCAGTCCCGGACAGGGGAAAGCAGCTAATGAAAAACTGTTTTTT
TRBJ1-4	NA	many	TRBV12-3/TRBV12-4	CASSRTGSTNEKLFF	TGTGCCAGCAGCCGTACAGGATCAACTAATGAAAAACTGTTTTTT
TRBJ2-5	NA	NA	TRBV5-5	CASSPLGNQETQYF	TGTGCCAGCAGCCCACTGGGAAACCAAGAGACCCAGTACTTC
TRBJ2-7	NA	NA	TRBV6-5	CASSYYLVSSYEQYF	TGTGCCAGCAGTTACTACTTGGTCAGTTCCTACGAGCAGTACTTC
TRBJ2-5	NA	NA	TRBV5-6	CASSQPRRETQYF	TGTGCCAGCAGTCAGCCTCGACGGGAGACCCAGTACTTC
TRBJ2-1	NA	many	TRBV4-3	CASSQDWSVYNEQFF	TGCGCCAGCAGCCAAGATTGGTCCGTCTACAATGAGCAGTTCTTC
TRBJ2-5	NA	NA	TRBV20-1	CSAPPPGGRETQYF	TGCAGTGCGCCGCCCCCCGGGGGGCGAGAGACCCAGTACTTC
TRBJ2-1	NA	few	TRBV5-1	CASSLALVRDNEQFF	TGCGCCAGCAGCTTGGCCCTAGTCAGGGACAATGAGCAGTTCTTC
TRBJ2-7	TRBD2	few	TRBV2	CASTVRTRNLGKQYF	TGTGCCAGCACCGTTAGGACTAGGAACCTAGGCAAGCAGTACTTC
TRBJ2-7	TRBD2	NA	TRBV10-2	CASSLTSGGPSYEQYF	TGCGCCAGCAGTTTGACTAGCGGGGGACCTTCCTACGAGCAGTACTTC
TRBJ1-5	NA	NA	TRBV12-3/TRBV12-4	CAIGLTASNQPQHF	TGTGCCATCGGTCTCACAGCAAGCAATCAGCCCCAGCATTTT
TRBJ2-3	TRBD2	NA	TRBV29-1	CSADNREGTDTQYF	TGCAGCGCCGATAACCGGGAGGGTACAGATACGCAGTATTTT
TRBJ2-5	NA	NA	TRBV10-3	CAISGQGQETQYF	TGTGCCATCAGTGGGCAGGGGCAAGAGACCCAGTACTTC
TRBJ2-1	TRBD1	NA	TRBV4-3	CASSQVKRTGGSYEQFF	TGCGCCAGCAGCCAAGTAAAGAGGACAGGGGGCTCATATGAGCAGTTCTTC
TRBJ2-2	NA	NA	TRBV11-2	CASSRPIANTGELFF	TGTGCCAGCAGTCGCCCTATAGCAAACACCGGGGAGCTGTTTTTT
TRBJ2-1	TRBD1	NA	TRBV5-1	CASSLIGGTGGNNEQFF	TGCGCCAGCAGCTTGATTGGTGGGACAGGGGGCAATAATGAGCAGTTCTTC
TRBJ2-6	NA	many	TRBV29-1	CSVEVPDSGANVLTF	TGCAGCGTTGAAGTACCCGACTCTGGGGCCAACGTCCTGACTTTC
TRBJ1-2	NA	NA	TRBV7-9	CASSLKGTKSNYGYTF	TGTGCCAGCAGCTTAAAAGGGACCAAGTCTAACTATGGCTACACCTTC
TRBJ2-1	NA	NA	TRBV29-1	CSVGTERTSYNEQFF	TGCAGCGTTGGTACAGAGCGGACCTCCTACAATGAGCAGTTCTTC
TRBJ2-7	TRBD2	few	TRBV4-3	CASSQEWRGGYEQYF	TGCGCCAGCAGCCAAGAATGGCGGGGGGGTTACGAGCAGTACTTC
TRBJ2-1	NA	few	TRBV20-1	CSARSPRGLGNEQFF	TGCAGTGCTAGATCACCTAGAGGCCTAGGTAATGAGCAGTTCTTC
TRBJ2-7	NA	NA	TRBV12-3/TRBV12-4	CASSRQGLHYEQYF	TGTGCCAGCAGTCGGCAAGGACTCCATTACGAGCAGTACTTC